This TCR beta chain was sequenced during a study of sequential checkpoint blockade in melanoma. TCRdb's table, derived via immunoSEQ multiplex PCR, lists solely in-frame clones and lacks some. Here the sample spans over 30,000 clones, around four fifths being singletons. The treatment: randomized to nivolumab then ipilimumab (arm A) or the reverse (arm B). V was pared by 6 bases and J by 0 bases, with 8 bases of the junction left unmatched. Germline CDR1 reads SQVTM; CDR2 reads ANQGSEA. The CDR3 contains 15 residues. This rearrangement joins TRBV29-1 to TRBJ2-3, with 8 bases aligning to TRBD2. This clonotype originated in a human donor with melanoma. The starting material was CD8+ T cells sorted from blood (inferred from file names), obtained from a patient given nivolumab and ipilimumab in sequence. CDR3 bases: TGCAGCGTCCCACTCGGGGGGGCTAGCACAGATACGCAGTATTTT. This translates into CSVPLGGASTDTQYF.